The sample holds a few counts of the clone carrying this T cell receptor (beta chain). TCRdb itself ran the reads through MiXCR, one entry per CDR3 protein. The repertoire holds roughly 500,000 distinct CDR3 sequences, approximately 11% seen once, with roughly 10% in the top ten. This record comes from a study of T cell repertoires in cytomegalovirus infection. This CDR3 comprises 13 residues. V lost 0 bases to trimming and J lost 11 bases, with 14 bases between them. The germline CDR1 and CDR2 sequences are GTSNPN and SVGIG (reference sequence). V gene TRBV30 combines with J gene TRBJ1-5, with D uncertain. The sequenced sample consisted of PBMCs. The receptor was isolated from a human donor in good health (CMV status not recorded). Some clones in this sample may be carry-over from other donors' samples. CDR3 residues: CAWSVSPGVAQHF. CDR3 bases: TGTGCCTGGAGTGTTTCGCCCGGGGTAGCCCAGCATTTT.